Listed below are T cell receptor beta chains from one sample, sequenced in a study of CD8+CD57+ T cells in acquired aplastic anemia. A single record per CDR3 protein comes from TCRdb applying MiXCR to the reads. The sample gives 180,000 or so distinct CDR3 sequences, around half of which show up once; about 1% is in the top ten. Sequenced sample: sorted CD4+, CD8+, or CD8+CD57+ T cells (not recorded which) from PBMCs. Source of these receptors: a human donor with aplastic anemia. Both conserved end residues are part of each CDR3. A D gene is named only where the DNA matches it firmly. Clone size is not always given. Where it is, it says once, few, many or a class for expanded clones.

TRBV7-2	TRBJ1-3	many	14	NA	TGTGCCAGCAGCCCCCGGGGAATTGAAAACACCATATATTTT	CASSPRGIENTIYF
TRBV5-1	TRBJ1-1	many	13	NA	TGCGCCAGCAGCTTGGCCGCGCAGACTGAAGCTTTCTTT	CASSLAAQTEAFF
TRBV19	TRBJ2-3	NA	18	NA	TGTGCCAGTAGTATAGATCAGGGGACGGGAACTAGCACAGGTACGCAGTATTTT	CASSIDQGTGTSTGTQYF
TRBV11-2	TRBJ2-1	NA	14	NA	TGTGCCAGCAGCTTAGATCTCGTCTACAATGAGCAGTTCTTC	CASSLDLVYNEQFF
TRBV9	TRBJ2-3	many	16	NA	TGTGCCAGCAGCGTAGTCGGGGATGGGAACACAGATACGCAGTATTTT	CASSVVGDGNTDTQYF
TRBV6-1	TRBJ1-5	many	16	TRBD1	TGTGCCAGCGAAGACCGCGGACAGGGGACCAATCAGCCCCAGCATTTT	CASEDRGQGTNQPQHF
TRBV7-2	TRBJ2-3	once	12	NA	TGTGCCAGCAGCTTATTTTCAGATACGCAGTATTTT	CASSLFSDTQYF
TRBV12-2	TRBJ1-5	few	11	NA	TGTGCAAGTCGGCTCCGGGTGACCCAGCATTTT	CASRLRVTQHF
TRBV6-1	TRBJ2-7	many	13	TRBD2	TGTGCCAGCAAAAGGACTAGTATCTACGAGCAGTACTTC	CASKRTSIYEQYF
TRBV12-3/TRBV12-4	TRBJ2-1	few	11	NA	TGTGCCAGCAGTTTAGAGACTGAGCAGTTCTTC	CASSLETEQFF
TRBV5-6	TRBJ2-3	NA	15	NA	TGTGCCAGCAGCTTGGTACCAGGACCCACAGATACGCAGTATTTT	CASSLVPGPTDTQYF
TRBV29-1	TRBJ2-5	many	15	NA	TGCAGCGTTGAAGGGCTCAAGGAAGGAGGGATGGCCCAGTACTTC	CSVEGLKEGGMAQYF
TRBV7-2	TRBJ1-2	once	14	NA	TGTGCCAGCAGCGCTCATACAGGGCGCGCTGGCTACACCTTC	CASSAHTGRAGYTF
TRBV3-1	TRBJ1-5	NA	13	NA	TGTGCCAGCAGCCAGGGGGGCTTTCAGCCCCAGCATTTT	CASSQGGFQPQHF
TRBV7-3	TRBJ1-6	NA	17	TRBD1	TGTGCCAGCAGCTCCGGGACAGGGGGCGCCCCTAGCTCACCCCTCCACTTT	CASSSGTGGAPSSPLHF
TRBV12-3/TRBV12-4	TRBJ1-2	NA	15	TRBD1	TGTGCCAGCAGTTTAGCGACAGGGTTGGGCTATGGCTACACCTTC	CASSLATGLGYGYTF
TRBV5-1	TRBJ2-1	few	15	TRBD2	TGCGCCAGCAGCTTGCAAGCGGGGGGGGGACGGGAGCAGTTCTTC	CASSLQAGGGREQFF
TRBV13	TRBJ2-3	many	13	NA	TGTGCCAGCAGCTACTCAGGTGCCGATACGCAGTATTTT	CASSYSGADTQYF
TRBV6-1	TRBJ2-3	NA	12	NA	TGTGCCATAGGGACACAAGGACGTACGCAGTATTTT	CAIGTQGRTQYF
TRBV9	TRBJ2-7	NA	11	NA	TGTGCCAGCAGCGGGTTCTACGAGCAGTACTTC	CASSGFYEQYF
TRBV29-1	TRBJ1-5	many	12	NA	TGCAGCGTTGCTTGGGGCAATCAGCCCCAGCATTTT	CSVAWGNQPQHF
TRBV6-5	TRBJ2-3	NA	14	NA	TGTGCCAGCAGTTATTCAAGGTCCACAGATACGCAGTATTTT	CASSYSRSTDTQYF
TRBV29-1	TRBJ1-1	few	13	NA	TGCAGCGCCGCTGGGGGTGGGGACACTGAAGCTTTCTTT	CSAAGGGDTEAFF
TRBV7-2	TRBJ2-7	NA	14	NA	TGTGCCAGCAGCCTAGACCCAGTTTCCTACGAGCAGTACTTC	CASSLDPVSYEQYF
TRBV24-1	TRBJ2-2	few	13	NA	TGTGCCACCAGTGATGGGTCTGGCGGGGAGCTGTTTTTT	CATSDGSGGELFF
TRBV7-9	TRBJ2-1	many	14	TRBD2	TGTGCCAGCAGCGCGGGACTAGCGTCGGGTGAGCAGTTCTTC	CASSAGLASGEQFF
TRBV10-3	TRBJ1-1	NA	13	NA	TGTGCCATCATTGGGGCAGGGCCCACTGAAGCTTTCTTT	CAIIGAGPTEAFF
TRBV29-1	TRBJ1-1	NA	14	NA	TGCAGCGTGACCATACGGGAGGGGTACACTGAAGCTTTCTTT	CSVTIREGYTEAFF
TRBV6-1	TRBJ1-6	many	15	NA	TGTGCCAGCAGACACAGGGTATCCTATAATTCACCCCTCCACTTT	CASRHRVSYNSPLHF
TRBV7-6	TRBJ2-7	NA	14	NA	TGTGCCAGCAGCTTAGAGGTGGAGGCCTACGAGCAGTACTTC	CASSLEVEAYEQYF
TRBV9	TRBJ2-2	NA	15	NA	TGTGCCAGCAGCGTAGGTGGCAGGGCTGACGGGGAGCTGTTTTTT	CASSVGGRADGELFF
TRBV5-4	TRBJ2-7	few	15	NA	TGTGCCAGCAGCAGCCCCGGGTCCGACAGCTACGAGCAGTACTTC	CASSSPGSDSYEQYF
TRBV19	TRBJ1-2	NA	15	NA	TGTGCCAGTGGTCCGGAAAGGGGAGAAGGCTATGGCTACACCTTC	CASGPERGEGYGYTF
TRBV19	TRBJ1-2	NA	13	NA	TGTGCCAGCAACACGGGGGTTTGGGATGGCTACACCTTC	CASNTGVWDGYTF
TRBV7-2	TRBJ1-2	many	15	TRBD1	TGTGCCAGCAGCTTAGAGGACAGGGGGCTGGGTGGCTACACCTTC	CASSLEDRGLGGYTF
TRBV6-1	TRBJ2-7	many	14	NA	TGTGCCAGCAGTGACGGGACGCAAGCCTACGAGCAGTACTTC	CASSDGTQAYEQYF
TRBV9	TRBJ2-3	many	14	NA	TGTGCCAGCAGACCCGGGTGGGGCACAGATACGCAGTATTTT	CASRPGWGTDTQYF
TRBV7-8	TRBJ2-5	many	12	NA	TGTGCCAGCAGCTTAGGGGAGGCGACCCAGTACTTC	CASSLGEATQYF
TRBV11-2	TRBJ2-7	many	17	NA	TGTGCCAGCAGCCGACTGATAGGGGGGCTGTCACCATCGGAGCAGTACTTC	CASSRLIGGLSPSEQYF
TRBV29-1	TRBJ1-2	many	12	NA	TGCAGCGCAACGGGGGGAGGGGAAGGCTACACCTTC	CSATGGGEGYTF
TRBV5-1	TRBJ1-3	many	16	NA	TGCGCCAGCAGCTTGGGGACAGTTATCTCTGGAAACACCATATATTTT	CASSLGTVISGNTIYF
TRBV5-8	TRBJ1-1	many	14	TRBD1	TGTGCCAGCAGCTTGTACCCGGGACAGCTTGAAGCTTTCTTT	CASSLYPGQLEAFF
TRBV11-2	TRBJ2-5	many	17	TRBD2	TGTGCCAGCAGCTTAGATTGGCTAGCGGGGGATCAAGAGACCCAGTACTTC	CASSLDWLAGDQETQYF
TRBV4-1	TRBJ1-1	many	15	TRBD1	TGCGCCAGCAGCCAGATGACAGGGAAGAACACTGAAGCTTTCTTT	CASSQMTGKNTEAFF
TRBV19	TRBJ2-4	NA	17	TRBD2	TGTGCCAGTAGTCCAGAGTCGGGGGGACTAGTAAAGAACATTCAGTACTTC	CASSPESGGLVKNIQYF
TRBV19	TRBJ1-2	NA	13	TRBD1	TGTGCCAGTAGGTCGACAGGGGTGGATGGCTACACCTTC	CASRSTGVDGYTF
TRBV5-1	TRBJ2-5	NA	16	TRBD1	TGCGCCAGCAGCTTGGAAACAGGGGGCCGGTCGCCAACCCAGTACTTC	CASSLETGGRSPTQYF
TRBV20-1	TRBJ2-2	many	14	NA	TGCAGTGCTAGAGCGGGGGGCACCCTCGGGGAGCTGTTTTTT	CSARAGGTLGELFF
TRBV18	TRBJ2-7	many	14	TRBD1	TGTGCCAGCTCACCATTACAGGGGCAGTACGAGCAGTACTTC	CASSPLQGQYEQYF
TRBV7-2	TRBJ2-7	few	13	NA	TGTGCCAGCAGCTTACCGGCCGCAAACGAGCAGTACTTC	CASSLPAANEQYF
TRBV19	TRBJ2-7	few	13	TRBD1	TGTGCCAGTAGTATCGGGACAGGGGACGAGCAGTACTTC	CASSIGTGDEQYF
TRBV12-3/TRBV12-4	TRBJ2-7	NA	17	TRBD2	TGTGCCAGCAGTTTAGCTGGGCAGGGACTAGCGGACTACGAGCAGTACTTC	CASSLAGQGLADYEQYF
TRBV10-3	TRBJ1-6	NA	13	TRBD1	TGTGCCATCAGTGAGGGGACAGGTGCACCCCTCCACTTT	CAISEGTGAPLHF
TRBV18	TRBJ2-5	few	16	TRBD2	TGTGCCAGCTCAGGGCTAGCGGGGCCCCTCCAAGAGACCCAGTACTTC	CASSGLAGPLQETQYF
TRBV20-1	TRBJ2-1	NA	15	TRBD2	TGCAGTGCTAGATCGGCCGACAGCGGGGACAATGAGCAGTTCTTC	CSARSADSGDNEQFF
TRBV2	TRBJ1-1	NA	14	NA	TGTGCCAGCACCCCAAACTCCCCTAACACTGAAGCTTTCTTT	CASTPNSPNTEAFF
TRBV29-1	TRBJ2-2	NA	13	NA	TGCAGCGTTGGACAGAGGGGAGTCGGGGAGCTGTTTTTT	CSVGQRGVGELFF
TRBV29-1	TRBJ1-4	many	14	NA	TGCAGCGTTGAAGAGTGGGGTGGTGATGAAAAACTGTTTTTT	CSVEEWGGDEKLFF
TRBV11-1	TRBJ2-3	many	16	NA	TGTGCCAGCAGCTTCCCCCCGGGGGGCGTCACAGATACGCAGTATTTT	CASSFPPGGVTDTQYF
TRBV5-1	TRBJ1-2	once	15	TRBD1	TGCGCCAGCAGCATAGGTGGTTCAGGGGGTGAGGGCTACACCTTC	CASSIGGSGGEGYTF